This entry is about one T cell receptor beta chain. Germline CDR1 MGHRA, CDR2 YSYEKL. The CDR3 consists of 16 residues. The V end lost 0 bases, the J end lost 2 bases, and 11 bases lay between the germline ends. These data originate in a study of blood T cell repertoires in COVID-19. In the study overall: Samples of COVID-19 (acute and convalescent) were obtained from the United States, Italy and Spain.

In the study's own analysis: Estimated nucleated cell counts came from reference gene primer amplification. Profiling relied on immunoSEQ multiplex PCR, and the TCRdb table lists in-frame clones only, not all of them. V and J calls and clone size come straight from that table; D and trimming were deduced from the DNA. The sample contains hundreds of thousands of clones, roughly 90% of which appear only once. V gene TRBV4-1 combines with J gene TRBJ2-1; no clear D gene. The sequence came from a man younger than 35 with active or convalescent COVID-19. The sample taken for sequencing was peripheral blood. The CDR3: CASSQDLRSTYNEQFF. The CDR3 coding sequence is TGCGCCAGCAGCCAAGATTTGCGGAGTACCTACAATGAGCAGTTCTTC.